Given below is one T cell receptor (beta chain) in context. Its antigen is still unknown. Sequenced by immunoSEQ multiplex PCR; TCRdb stores in-frame clones only, minus some. The data hold around 330,000 clones, with under 80% observed a single time. The sample belongs to a study of shared clonotypes between healthy human individuals. Study-level background: Those who served as donors were a couple of women and a few men between the ages of 18 and 49. Whole-study findings and limits: Generation probabilities of non-shared clonotypes were lower (relative to those shared by all four donors).

This CDR3 has 14 amino acids. V shed 6 bases and J shed 4 bases, with 12 bases lying between them. CDR1 and CDR2 from the germline V gene are MDHEN and SYDVKM. This TCR derives from a man aged 30-40 years in good health. Sequencing input: memory CD4+ T cells sorted from blood. Specified subset: CD45RA-negative fraction. The chain recombines TRBV28 with TRBJ1-4; D ambiguous. This CDR3 is CASRAPDRNEKLFF. DNA for the CDR3: TGTGCCAGCAGGGCTCCAGACCGTAATGAAAAACTGTTTTTT.